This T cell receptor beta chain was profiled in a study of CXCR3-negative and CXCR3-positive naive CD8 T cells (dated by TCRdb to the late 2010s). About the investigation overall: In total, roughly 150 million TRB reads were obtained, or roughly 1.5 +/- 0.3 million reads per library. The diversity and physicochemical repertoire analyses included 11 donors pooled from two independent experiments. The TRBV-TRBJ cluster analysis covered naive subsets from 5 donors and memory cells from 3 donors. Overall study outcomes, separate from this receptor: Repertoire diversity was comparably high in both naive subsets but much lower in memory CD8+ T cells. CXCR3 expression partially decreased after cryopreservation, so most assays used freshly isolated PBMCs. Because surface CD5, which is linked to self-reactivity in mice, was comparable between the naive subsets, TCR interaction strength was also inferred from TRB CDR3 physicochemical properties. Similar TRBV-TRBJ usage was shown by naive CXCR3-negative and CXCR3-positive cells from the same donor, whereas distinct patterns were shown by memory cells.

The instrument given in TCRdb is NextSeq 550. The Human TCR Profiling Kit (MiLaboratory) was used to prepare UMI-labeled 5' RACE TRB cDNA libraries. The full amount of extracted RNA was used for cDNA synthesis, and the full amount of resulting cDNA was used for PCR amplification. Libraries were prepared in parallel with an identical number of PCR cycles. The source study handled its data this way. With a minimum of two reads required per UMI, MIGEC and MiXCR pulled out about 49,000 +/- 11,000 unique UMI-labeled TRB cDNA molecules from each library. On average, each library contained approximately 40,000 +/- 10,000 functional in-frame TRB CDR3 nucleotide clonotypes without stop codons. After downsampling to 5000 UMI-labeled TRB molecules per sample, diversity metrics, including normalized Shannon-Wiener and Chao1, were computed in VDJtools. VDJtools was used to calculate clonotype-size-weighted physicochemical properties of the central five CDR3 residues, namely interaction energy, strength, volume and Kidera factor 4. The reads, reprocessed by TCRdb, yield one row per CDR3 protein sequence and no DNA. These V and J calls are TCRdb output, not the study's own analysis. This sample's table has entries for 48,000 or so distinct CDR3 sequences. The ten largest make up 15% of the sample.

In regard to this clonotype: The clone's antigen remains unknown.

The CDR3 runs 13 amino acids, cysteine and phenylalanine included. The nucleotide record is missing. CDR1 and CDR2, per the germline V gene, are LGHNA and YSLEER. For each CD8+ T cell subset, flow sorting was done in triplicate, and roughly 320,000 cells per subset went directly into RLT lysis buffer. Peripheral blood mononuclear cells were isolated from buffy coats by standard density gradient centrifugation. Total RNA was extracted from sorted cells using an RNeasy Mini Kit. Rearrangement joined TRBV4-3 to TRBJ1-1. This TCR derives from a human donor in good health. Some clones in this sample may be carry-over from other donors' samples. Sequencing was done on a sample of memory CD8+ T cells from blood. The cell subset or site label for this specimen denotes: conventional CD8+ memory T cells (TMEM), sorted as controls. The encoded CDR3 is CASSQDLNTEAFF.